This entry describes one T cell receptor (beta chain). TCRdb itself ran the 5' RACE reads through MiXCR, one entry per CDR3 protein. The sample records 570,000 or so distinct CDR3 sequences, approximately 9.6% being singletons. The sample originates from a study of identical twins. The V gene's germline CDR1 is LGHDT and CDR2 YNNKEL (reference sequence). V lost 3 bases, J lost 7 bases, and 3 bases stayed unmatched. This CDR3 has 14 residues. These data were likewise used in another study, on yellow fever vaccine responses in identical twins.

The origin of this receptor is a woman aged 18-30 years in good health. This chain uses TRBV3-1 with TRBJ2-1; TRBD2 matches at 10 bases. Sequenced sample: PBMCs. The CDR3 nucleotides read TGTGCCAGCAGCCACCTACTAGCGGGGAATGAGCAGTTCTTC. It yields the protein CASSHLLAGNEQFF.